This passage covers 32 T cell receptor beta chains from one sample sequenced in a study of T cells in Graves' hyperthyroidism and ophthalmopathy. Amplification of TCR beta CDR3 regions used RNA as the template. Researchers ran a first-round RT-PCR on the TCR CDR3 using the HTBI primer set. In TCRdb, the multiplex PCR reads were re-called with MiXCR into one record per CDR3 protein. The table records 450,000 to 700,000 distinct CDR3 sequences, 40% to 55% of them present only once. Material for sequencing was peripheral blood or thyroid tissue (not recorded which). The receptor source for this set is a woman younger than 30 with Graves' hyperthyroidism.

V gene TRBV7-2 combines with J gene TRBJ2-2, with a tentative D call TRBD2 (6 bases). The V and J ends lost 8 bases and 7 bases respectively, with 20 bases between them. Germline CDR1 reads SGHTA; CDR2 reads FQGNSA. This CDR3 region has 15 residues. The CDR3 loop reads CASQIAQWGVGELFF. As DNA, the CDR3 is TGTGCCAGCCAAATCGCCCAGTGGGGGGTCGGGGAGCTGTTTTTT.

This clonotype was counted at least ten times. J is TRBJ2-7 and V is TRBV27; either TRBD1 or TRBD2 may supply D (7 bases each). CDR3 length: 14 residues. V gave up 6 bases and J gave up 4 bases, with 16 bases separating them. Germline V gene data show CDR1 as MNHEY and CDR2 as SMNVEV (reference sequence). CDR3 sequence reads: CASSRAGGVYEQYF. DNA for the CDR3: TGTGCCAGCAGCAGGGCAGGGGGGGTTTACGAGCAGTACTTC.

Many counts were recorded for this clonotype. This chain joins TRBV2 and TRBJ1-1; no reliable D call. CDR1 is SNHLY, CDR2 FYNNEI, per germline. CDR3 size: 12 residues. Trimming removed 7 bases at V and 7 bases at J, with 13 bases between. CDR3 sequence reads: CASTRERLEAFF. CDR3 sequence (DNA): TGTGCCAGCACCCGCGAGAGACTTGAAGCTTTCTTT.

This clonotype has ten or more counts. The genes are TRBV15 and TRBJ2-7; 10 bases line up with TRBD2. This CDR3 region has 16 residues. V lost 4 bases and J lost 3; bases outside the gene matches: 9. From germline, CDR1 is LNHNV and CDR2 YYDKDF (reference sequence). CDR3 loop: CATSTPRTSGNYEQYF. The CDR3, as DNA: TGTGCCACCAGCACACCCCGGACTAGCGGAAACTACGAGCAGTACTTC.

This clonotype showed up many times. The V call is TRBV5-6, the J call TRBJ1-1, with TRBD1 matching over 7 bases. V was clipped by 3 bases and J by 2 bases; unmatched bases: 4. This CDR3 region has 14 residues. CDR1 is SGHDT and CDR2 is YYEEEE in the germline V gene. The DNA for the CDR3 is TGTGCCAGCAGCTGGGACAGAACAAACACTGAAGCTTTCTTT. As protein: CASSWDRTNTEAFF.

This clonotype has ten or more counts. This sequence joins TRBV7-9 and TRBJ2-2; 10 bases agree with TRBD1. Germline V lookup: CDR1 SEHNR, CDR2 FQNEAQ (reference sequence). The junction had 8 bases not matched to a gene; V was cut back by 3 bases and J by 7 bases. The CDR3 length is 16 residues. The CDR3 reads CASSFSGTGEHGELFF. The CDR3 nucleotides read TGTGCCAGCAGCTTCTCCGGGACAGGGGAGCACGGGGAGCTGTTTTTT.

This clonotype was observed at least ten times. This chain links TRBV20-1 with TRBJ2-2; D gene ambiguous. Germline CDR1 is DFQATT and CDR2 is SNEGSKA (reference sequence). V lost 6 bases and J lost 2, with 10 bases in between. The CDR3 spans 13 residues. The CDR3 DNA sequence: TGCAGTGCCGAAAAGGGAAACACCGGGGAGCTGTTTTTT. Protein product: CSAEKGNTGELFF.

For this clonotype: The junction departs from the called germline gene at one end, perhaps through a read error. As DNA, the CDR3 is TGTGCCAGCTCACCTCCTCGGACAGGGAAGGAGAGGGGGTTCAATCAGCCCCAGCATTTT. This codes for CASSPPRTGKERGFNQPQHF. The chain couples TRBV10-2 to TRBJ1-5; 8 bases fit TRBD1. The CDR3 consists of 20 residues. Germline V lookup: CDR1 WSHSY, CDR2 SAAADI.

The sample holds many counts of this clonotype. This rearrangement joins TRBV20-1 to TRBJ2-7; the D is unclear. Germline CDR1 is DFQATT and CDR2 is SNEGSKA (reference sequence). The germline V and J ends were trimmed by 4 bases and 0 bases, with 10 bases remaining between them. This CDR3 region has 13 residues. The CDR3 here is CSATKASSYEQYF. The DNA for the CDR3 is TGCAGTGCTACGAAGGCTAGCTCCTACGAGCAGTACTTC.

Points on this clonotype: A much more abundant neighbour one base away suggests this may be a read error. The chain recombines TRBV28 with TRBJ2-5, with 9 bases identical to TRBD2. The CDR3 loop spans 16 amino acids. Germline loops: CDR1 MDHEN, CDR2 SYDVKM. The CDR3 DNA reads as TGTGCCAGCAGCGAGTTTACTAGCGGGTACCAAGAGACCCCGTACTTC. It encodes CASSEFTSGYQETPYF. The entire variable domain, with the rest obtained from reference TRBV28 and TRBJ2-5, is as follows: DVKVTQSSRYLVKRTGEKVFLECVQDMDHENMFWYRQDPGLGLRLIYFSYDVKMKEKGDIPEGYSVSREKKERFSLILESASTNQTSMYLCASSEFTSGYQETPYFGPGTRLLVL.

With regard to this clonotype: Germline is not matched at one junction end, which may reflect a read error. J is TRBJ2-5 and V is TRBV6-2 or TRBV6-3; tentatively, D is TRBD1 (5 bases). The CDR3 has 15 residues. The germline V gene has CDR1 MNHEY and CDR2 SVGEGT. The chain's CDR3 is CASLRDTGIQETRYF. The CDR3 region has the DNA TGTGCCAGCCTACGAGATACAGGTATCCAAGAGACCCGGTACTTC.

This chain connects TRBV29-1 to TRBJ1-1, with D uncertain. Germline-derived CDR1 and CDR2 are SQVTM and ANQGSEA. The CDR3 has 13 amino acids. The CDR3 sequence: CSYLSDMNTEAFF. CDR3 in DNA: TGCAGTTACTTATCGGATATGAACACTGAAGCTTTCTTT.

This clonotype has more than one count but fewer than ten. The rearrangement uses TRBV7-9 and TRBJ2-4, with D perhaps given as TRBD1 or TRBD2 (5 bases each). V was shortened by 5 bases and J by 7 bases, with 12 bases between the two germline ends. The CDR3 covers 13 residues. CDR1 SEHNR and CDR2 FQNEAQ come from the germline V gene (reference sequence). Here the CDR3 reads CASSPRGTNIQYF. Here the CDR3 DNA reads TGTGCCAGCAGCCCAAGAGGGACGAACATTCAGTACTTC.

The chain joins TRBV29-1 to TRBJ1-1; TRBD1 aligns across 8 bases. Germline assignment: CDR1 SQVTM and CDR2 ANQGSEA. The CDR3 is 14 residues long. The junction had 12 bases not matched to a gene; V was cut back by 8 bases and J by 4 bases. CDR3 loop: CSTTYAGGVTEAFF. CDR3 sequence (DNA): TGCAGCACTACCTACGCAGGGGGCGTCACTGAAGCTTTCTTT.

A single count supports this clonotype. This sequence may be a read error, since a much larger clone differs from it by one base. The gene calls are TRBV7-2 and TRBJ2-7; 7 nucleotides align to TRBD2. The CDR3 is 15 residues long. The junction had 9 bases not matched to a gene; V was cut back by 5 bases and J by 2 bases. Germline V gives CDR1 SGHTA, CDR2 FQGNSA. CDR3 DNA sequence: TGTGCCAGCAGCCAAGCTAGCGGAGCTACCTACGAGCAGTACTTC. Protein product: CASSQASGATYEQYF.

This clonotype was detected ten times or more. The V call is TRBV4-3, the J call TRBJ1-2; possible D gene TRBD1, 5 bases. This CDR3 comprises 13 residues. V lost 1 base and J 3 bases, leaving 6 bases between the germline ends. The germline gives CDR1 LGHNA, CDR2 YSLEER. As DNA, the CDR3 is TGCGCCAGCAGCCAAGGGGGGGACTATGGCTACACCTTC. Translation gives CASSQGGDYGYTF.

This clonotype was seen a few times. The chain employs TRBV18 and TRBJ1-1, with a possible D match to TRBD1 (5 bases). In germline, CDR1 is KGHSH, CDR2 LQKENI. V gave up 6 bases and J gave up 3 bases, with 17 bases separating them. The CDR3 extends over 15 amino acids. The CDR3 DNA reads TGTGCCAGCTCCCTTAGCGCGGGGGTGGACACTGAAGCTTTCTTT. Translation gives CASSLSAGVDTEAFF. The full variable domain, rest sourced from reference TRBV18 and TRBJ1-1, is NAGVMQNPRHLVRRRGQEARLRCSPMKGHSHVYWYRQLPEEGLKFMVYLQKENIIDESGMPKERFSAEFPKEGPSILRIQQVVRGDSAAYFCASSLSAGVDTEAFFGQGTRLTVV.

The chain combines TRBV5-1 with TRBJ1-2; 8 bases agree with TRBD1. CDR3 length: 13 residues. Germline CDR1 reads SGHRS; CDR2 reads YFSETQ. V was pared by 2 bases and J by 4 bases, with 1 base of the junction left unmatched. The CDR3 bases are TGCGCCAGCAGCTTCGGGACAGGCTATGGCTACACCTTC. This sequence encodes CASSFGTGYGYTF.

This clonotype was observed many times. The rearrangement links TRBV29-1 to TRBJ1-2, with 8 bases matching TRBD1. Germline lookup yields CDR1 SQVTM and CDR2 ANQGSEA. This CDR3 has 15 amino acids. The V segment lost 3 bases and the J segment 3 bases; nucleotides outside the gene matches: 9. This CDR3 is CSVEAGTGLHYGYTF. CDR3 DNA: TGCAGCGTTGAGGCAGGGACAGGCCTTCACTATGGCTACACCTTC.

The chain is built from TRBV20-1 and TRBJ2-5, with TRBD1 matching 9 bases. CDR3 size: 14 residues. The ends lost 6 bases at V and 6 bases at J; junction bases unmatched: 11. Looked up from germline, CDR1 is DFQATT and CDR2 is SNEGSKA (reference sequence). Here the CDR3 DNA reads TGCAGTGCAGCGGGACAGGGATCCGAAAAGACCCAGTACTTC. Protein sequence: CSAAGQGSEKTQYF.

This clonotype was picked up many times. CDR3 DNA sequence: TGTGCCAGCAGCTCGGAAAACGAAGACACCATATATTTT. Amino acids: CASSSENEDTIYF. The J gene is TRBJ1-3, the V gene TRBV11-3; no clear D gene. CDR1 is SGHNT, CDR2 YENEEA, per germline. The length of the CDR3 is 13 residues. Trimming pared 4 bases from V and 8 bases from J, leaving 12 bases between.

This clonotype was seen ten or more times. Here the CDR3 reads CASRRDTSGNTIYF. In DNA form, the CDR3 reads TGTGCCAGCAGGAGGGACACCTCTGGAAACACCATATATTTT. This chain uses TRBV7-2 with TRBJ1-3; tentative D call: TRBD1 (6 bases). Germline V gene sequence: CDR1 SGHTA, CDR2 FQGNSA. This CDR3 spans 14 amino acids. Trimming removed 6 bases from V and 0 bases from J, with 9 bases in between.

This clonotype has a count of ten or more. The J gene is TRBJ1-5, the V gene TRBV19; the D gene is possibly TRBD1 (6 bases). Looked up from germline, CDR1 is LNHDA and CDR2 is SQIVND (reference sequence). CDR3 size: 17 residues. The germline V and J ends were trimmed by 6 bases and 1 base, with 19 bases remaining between them. This chain's CDR3 is CASRRLIQGKSNQPQHF. The CDR3 DNA reads as TGTGCCAGTAGGAGACTTATACAGGGTAAAAGCAATCAGCCCCAGCATTTT.

V usage is TRBV10-3 and J usage is TRBJ1-1; D is ambiguous. V lost 3 bases to trimming and J lost 4 bases, with 6 bases between them. In germline, CDR1 is ENHRY, CDR2 SYGVKD. This CDR3 spans 12 amino acids. The CDR3, as DNA: TGTGCCATCAGTGAAAGGGCCACTGAAGCTTTCTTT. Its protein product is CAISERATEAFF.

Of note for this clonotype: Because the CDR3's place on the DNA is in doubt, the DNA is left out and the CDR3 is given as listed by TCRdb. This chain links TRBV7-9 with TRBJ1-2; the table's TRBD1 call for D was not verified on the DNA. CDR1 is SEHNR and CDR2 is FQNEAQ in the germline V gene (reference sequence). Ends included, the CDR3 has 23 residues. The CDR3 sequence: CASSSGRRLSRTGELFFGEGYTF.

This clonotype has a handful of counts. V and J are TRBV20-1 and TRBJ2-3; 9 bases match TRBD1. V was clipped by 0 bases and J by 5 bases; unmatched bases: 9. The CDR3 spans 16 residues. Germline loops: CDR1 DFQATT, CDR2 SNEGSKA (reference sequence). CDR3 coding DNA: TGCAGTGCTAGAGATCTACAGGGGGCTTTAGGAGATACGCAGTATTTT. Translating it yields CSARDLQGALGDTQYF.

This clonotype was counted at least ten times. V is TRBV12-3 or TRBV12-4 and J is TRBJ2-7; 10 bases agree with TRBD1. Trimming cost V 3 bases and J 7 bases; bases outside gene matches: 3. This CDR3 contains 13 residues. The CDR3 DNA follows: TGTGCCAGCAGTTTGGGACAGGGGCGGGAGCAGTACTTC. Protein: CASSLGQGREQYF.

This clonotype was picked up a small number of times. This sequence joins TRBV27 and TRBJ1-6, with D possibly TRBD1 on 5 matching bases. The CDR3 length is 14 residues. The V and J ends lost 6 bases and 8 bases respectively, with 14 bases between them. Germline-derived CDR1 and CDR2 are MNHEY and SMNVEV (reference sequence). CDR3 region: CASRAGIVDSPLHF. CDR3 nucleotides: TGTGCCAGCAGAGCAGGGATTGTAGATTCACCCCTCCACTTT.

This clonotype was seen repeatedly, ten times or more. The rearrangement links TRBV15 to TRBJ2-3, with D uncertain. The CDR3 runs 12 residues. Germline V gene sequence: CDR1 LNHNV, CDR2 YYDKDF (reference sequence). V was pared by 3 bases and J by 6 bases, with 7 bases between. The CDR3, as DNA: TGTGCCACCAGCAGCTTTGGGGATACGCAGTATTTT. This sequence encodes CATSSFGDTQYF.

Comment on this clonotype: Compared with germline, one end of the junction differs, possibly owing to a read error. The V gene is TRBV7-8, the J gene TRBJ2-3, with TRBD2 identical over 14 bases. Germline-derived CDR1 and CDR2 are SGHVS and FQNEAQ. This CDR3 has 18 amino acids. CDR3 nucleotide sequence: TGTGCCGGCAGCTCTGGACTAGCGGGAGGTGCTAGCACAGATACGCAGTATTTT. As protein: CAGSSGLAGGASTDTQYF.

In DNA, the CDR3 is TGCAGTGCTCGGAGCCCCGCGTTGGGGGCAGATACGCAGTATTTT. Encoded protein: CSARSPALGADTQYF. The rearrangement joins TRBV20-1 to TRBJ2-3; D may be TRBD1 or TRBD2 (5 bases each). The CDR3 length is 15 residues. Germline assignment: CDR1 DFQATT and CDR2 SNEGSKA (reference sequence). The V and J ends lost 5 bases and 4 bases respectively, with 19 bases between them.

This clonotype was picked up many times. The chain employs TRBV12-3 or TRBV12-4 and TRBJ1-3; no clear D gene. The V gene lost 3 bases and the J gene lost 0 bases, with 12 bases spanning the gap. The CDR3 runs to 16 residues. The CDR3: CASSLMGSLSGNTIYF. The CDR3 region has the DNA TGTGCCAGCAGTTTGATGGGGAGCCTCTCTGGAAACACCATATATTTT.